These T cell receptor beta chains were read from a single sample in a study of cytomegalovirus exposure and HLA in healthy donors. Sequencing used immunoSEQ multiplex PCR; TCRdb keeps in-frame clones, though not all of them. The sample has around 120,000 clones; roughly 80% are singletons. Sequencing input: PBMCs. The source of these receptors is a woman in her thirties or forties in good health and CMV-seronegative. The conserved cysteine and the conserved F or W are not part of the CDR3 here. The D gene is left open where the match is weak.

V gene: TRBV15; D gene: NA; CDR3 length: 13; J gene: TRBJ1-2; CDR3 protein: ATSSSRQVHYGYT
V gene: TRBV29-1; D gene: NA; CDR3 length: 12; J gene: TRBJ1-2; CDR3 protein: SVESARSNYGYT
V gene: TRBV28; D gene: NA; CDR3 length: 14; J gene: TRBJ1-1; CDR3 protein: ASSPNLAYLGAEAF
V gene: TRBV19; D gene: TRBD1; CDR3 length: 12; J gene: TRBJ2-3; CDR3 protein: ASPGAGQGATQY
V gene: TRBV4-3; D gene: TRBD1; CDR3 length: 14; J gene: TRBJ1-2; CDR3 protein: ASSQAGTGFNYGYT
V gene: TRBV9; D gene: NA; CDR3 length: 11; J gene: TRBJ1-6; CDR3 protein: ASSATGNSPLH
V gene: TRBV5-1; D gene: NA; CDR3 length: 13; J gene: TRBJ1-5; CDR3 protein: ASSLVAGSNQPQH
V gene: TRBV27; D gene: NA; CDR3 length: 12; J gene: TRBJ2-5; CDR3 protein: ASSLGGAWETQY
V gene: TRBV7-7; D gene: TRBD2; CDR3 length: 12; J gene: TRBJ2-5; CDR3 protein: ASSLGEGSQTQY
V gene: TRBV4-1; D gene: NA; CDR3 length: 13; J gene: TRBJ1-2; CDR3 protein: ASSQGGVGAGGYT
V gene: TRBV7-9; D gene: NA; CDR3 length: 11; J gene: TRBJ1-6; CDR3 protein: ASSPGYNSPLH
V gene: TRBV11-2; D gene: NA; CDR3 length: 12; J gene: TRBJ1-5; CDR3 protein: ASSFDSSTQPQH
V gene: TRBV12-5; D gene: NA; CDR3 length: 9; J gene: TRBJ1-1; CDR3 protein: ASGLTREAF
V gene: TRBV4-2; D gene: NA; CDR3 length: 11; J gene: TRBJ1-2; CDR3 protein: ASSSDRNYGYT
V gene: TRBV29-1; D gene: TRBD1; CDR3 length: 13; J gene: TRBJ2-7; CDR3 protein: SVEGVGQRSYEQY
V gene: TRBV30; D gene: NA; CDR3 length: 10; J gene: TRBJ2-7; CDR3 protein: AWRGGPYEQY
V gene: TRBV27; D gene: TRBD2; CDR3 length: 12; J gene: TRBJ2-3; CDR3 protein: ASYGGGGTDTQY
V gene: TRBV5-4; D gene: TRBD2; CDR3 length: 14; J gene: TRBJ2-1; CDR3 protein: ASSLAAGVGYNEQF
V gene: TRBV6-4; D gene: NA; CDR3 length: 12; J gene: TRBJ2-3; CDR3 protein: ASSDLGGTDTQY
V gene: TRBV7-9; D gene: TRBD1; CDR3 length: 12; J gene: TRBJ2-3; CDR3 protein: ASSLGTDTDTQY
V gene: TRBV6-5; D gene: NA; CDR3 length: 12; J gene: TRBJ1-2; CDR3 protein: ASSLMGHNYGYT
V gene: TRBV29-1; D gene: NA; CDR3 length: 11; J gene: TRBJ1-1; CDR3 protein: SVALGENTEAF
V gene: TRBV11-3; D gene: NA; CDR3 length: 11; J gene: TRBJ2-3; CDR3 protein: ASSLGSTDTQY
V gene: TRBV9; D gene: TRBD2; CDR3 length: 13; J gene: TRBJ2-1; CDR3 protein: ASSSGTRSYNEQF
V gene: TRBV19; D gene: TRBD1; CDR3 length: 10; J gene: TRBJ2-1; CDR3 protein: ATIGQAREQF
V gene: TRBV6-1; D gene: TRBD1; CDR3 length: 13; J gene: TRBJ1-5; CDR3 protein: ASSEVGQGNQPQH
V gene: TRBV18; D gene: NA; CDR3 length: 12; J gene: TRBJ2-3; CDR3 protein: ASSPLEGKNTQY
V gene: TRBV12-5; D gene: NA; CDR3 length: 10; J gene: TRBJ1-1; CDR3 protein: ASGLNTAEAF
V gene: TRBV19; D gene: NA; CDR3 length: 11; J gene: TRBJ1-5; CDR3 protein: ASIQGSGQPQH
V gene: TRBV6-6; D gene: TRBD1; CDR3 length: 11; J gene: TRBJ1-5; CDR3 protein: ASSSGGWQPQH
V gene: TRBV7-6; D gene: TRBD2; CDR3 length: 15; J gene: TRBJ2-3; CDR3 protein: ASSPGRGGAQIYTQY
V gene: TRBV7-9; D gene: NA; CDR3 length: 15; J gene: TRBJ2-2; CDR3 protein: ASSLPLQRVNTGELF
V gene: TRBV9; D gene: TRBD2; CDR3 length: 15; J gene: TRBJ2-3; CDR3 protein: ASSVGVSGANTDTQY
V gene: TRBV4-3; D gene: NA; CDR3 length: 13; J gene: TRBJ2-7; CDR3 protein: ASSQEGRGAYEQY